This T cell receptor beta chain was identified during a study of blood T cell repertoires in COVID-19. In the study overall: Sites in the United States, Italy and Spain provided acute and convalescent COVID-19 samples. PBMCs, B-cell-depleted T cells, or T cells were the source of the cDNA or gDNA that made up the material.

Source study methods: Amplification of reference gene primers was used by the study to estimate nucleated cell counts. TCRdb keeps only in-frame clones here, not all; method: immunoSEQ multiplex PCR. D and trimming come from the DNA, and the V and J calls and clone size come from that table. Counted here are roughly 350,000 clones, 88% occurring once; the ten biggest clones make up around 7.9%. Seattle's enrolled individuals joined amid active infection and were then monitored longitudinally. The CDR3 contains 15 residues. Germline V lookup: CDR1 MNHNS, CDR2 SASEGT. After removal of 3 bases from V and 8 bases from J, the junction contained 3 bases not matched to a gene.

The genes are TRBV6-1 and TRBJ1-6, with TRBD1 matching over 11 bases. The receptor was isolated from an older woman with COVID-19, enrolled during active disease. The sequencing input was peripheral blood. This CDR3 is CASSDGTGGDSPLHF. CDR3 in DNA: TGTGCCAGCAGTGACGGGACAGGGGGAGATTCACCCCTCCACTTT.